These 12 T cell receptor beta chains came from one sample sequenced in a study of blood T cell repertoires in COVID-19. The method was immunoSEQ multiplex PCR; TCRdb's version includes in-frame clones alone and lacks a portion of them. The table lists about 200,000 clones, roughly 78% of them singletons. Sequencing input: peripheral blood. Receptors were obtained from an elderly woman with active or convalescent COVID-19.

The gene calls are TRBV19 and TRBJ2-3, with TRBD2 as a possible D gene (7 bases). With 3 bases removed from V and 5 bases from J, the gap between germline ends came to 15 bases. The CDR3 contains 15 residues. CDR1 LNHDA and CDR2 SQIVND come from the germline V gene (reference sequence). The CDR3: CASSIRGGTEDTQYF. For the CDR3, the DNA is TGTGCCAGTAGTATTAGGGGGGGCACCGAAGATACGCAGTATTTT. Using reference TRBV19 and TRBJ2-3 for the parts outside the CDR3, the full variable domain is DGGITQSPKYLFRKEGQNVTLSCEQNLNHDAMYWYRQDPGQGLRLIYYSQIVNDFQKGDIAEGYSVSREKKESFPLTVTSAQKNPTAFYLCASSIRGGTEDTQYFGPGTRLTVL.

The V call is TRBV5-1, the J call TRBJ1-5, with a possible D match to TRBD1 (6 bases). Germline values: CDR1 SGHRS, CDR2 YFSETQ. The CDR3 has 16 residues. Trimming stripped 0 bases from V and 0 bases from J, with 10 bases between. CDR3 sequence: CASSLGDINSNQPQHF. The CDR3, as DNA: TGCGCCAGCAGCTTGGGGGACATAAATAGCAATCAGCCCCAGCATTTT.

This clone appeared a single time. CDR3 sequence reads: CASSATPDTARRAFF. The CDR3 DNA is TGTGCCAGCAGCGCTACCCCGGACACCGCCCGGCGAGCTTTCTTT. The chain joins TRBV7-8 to TRBJ1-1, with a tentative D call TRBD1 (5 bases). This CDR3 has 15 amino acids. Trimming pared 5 bases from V and 10 bases from J, leaving 23 bases between. Germline CDR1 is SGHVS and CDR2 is FQNEAQ.

This clone was counted between two and nine times. The chain uses TRBV3-1 (or the pseudogene TRBV3-2) and TRBJ1-1; a possible D gene is TRBD1 (5 bases). The germline V gene has CDR1 LGHDT and CDR2 YNNKEL (reference sequence). CDR3 length: 16 amino acids. Trimming shortened V by 0 bases and J by 1 base, and 12 bases separated the two germline ends. The CDR3 sequence: CASSQEYQGKNTEAFF. The CDR3 bases are TGTGCCAGCAGCCAAGAATATCAGGGAAAGAACACTGAAGCTTTCTTT.

This chain uses TRBV3-1 (or the pseudogene TRBV3-2) with TRBJ2-3, with a tentative D call TRBD1 (6 bases). The length of the CDR3 is 15 residues. The V end was cut by 5 bases, the J end by 6 bases, with 18 bases between. Germline V gives CDR1 LGHDT, CDR2 YNNKEL (reference sequence). CDR3 in DNA: TGTGCCAGCAGCAGTGGACAGCCCTCGGTGGATACGCAGTATTTT. This translates into CASSSGQPSVDTQYF.

The J gene is TRBJ2-1, the V gene TRBV19; 7 bases align to TRBD1. CDR3 length: 16 residues. Germline lookup yields CDR1 LNHDA and CDR2 SQIVND (reference sequence). J was trimmed by 1 base and V by 4 bases; bases with no gene match: 7. The CDR3 region is CASSTPGTASYNEQFF. The CDR3 nucleotides read TGTGCCAGTAGTACCCCCGGGACAGCTTCCTACAATGAGCAGTTCTTC.

V is TRBV27 and J is TRBJ2-7; TRBD2 matches 7 bases. Germline lookup yields CDR1 MNHEY and CDR2 SMNVEV (reference sequence). The CDR3 has 15 amino acids. Germline trimming cut 1 base from V and 2 bases from J; bases unmatched to any gene: 5. The CDR3 nucleotides read TGTGCCAGCAGTTTATTGGCGGGGGAGACCTACGAGCAGTACTTC. This translates into CASSLLAGETYEQYF.

This chain joins TRBV23-1 and TRBJ1-5, with TRBD1 matching over 7 bases. TRBV23-1 is an open reading frame, and its role is uncertain. This CDR3 region has 16 residues. V was clipped by 8 bases and J by 4 bases; unmatched bases: 14. The CDR3 sequence is CASCSSRDSDNQPQHF. The CDR3, as DNA: TGCGCCAGCTGCTCCTCCCGGGACAGCGATAATCAGCCCCAGCATTTT.

This chain joins TRBV3-1 (or the pseudogene TRBV3-2) and TRBJ2-3, with 9 bases that match TRBD2. The germline gives CDR1 LGHDT, CDR2 YNNKEL (reference sequence). V gave up 3 bases and J gave up 9 bases; unmatched junction bases: 13. CDR3 length equals 16 residues. DNA of the CDR3: TGTGCCAGCAGCCAGACTCCCATGGTAGCGGGGGACACGCAGTATTTT. This codes for CASSQTPMVAGDTQYF.

V usage is TRBV5-5 and J usage is TRBJ1-2; 11 nucleotides line up with TRBD1. The CDR3 covers 14 residues. Trimming removed 6 bases from V and 4 bases from J; junction bases left unmatched: 5. CDR1 and CDR2 from the germline V gene are SGHKS and YYEKEE (reference sequence). The CDR3 protein is CASTRGQGAYGYTF. For the CDR3, the DNA is TGTGCCAGCACCAGAGGACAGGGGGCCTATGGCTACACCTTC.

The rearrangement joins TRBV7-8 to TRBJ2-5; TRBD2 agrees at 10 bases. The CDR3 runs to 15 residues. V shed 4 bases and J 5 bases; nucleotides not matched to a gene: 7. The germline V gene encodes CDR1 SGHVS and CDR2 FQNEAQ. In nucleotides, the CDR3 is TGTGCCAGCAGCTCTTTAGCGGGGGGAGGGGAGACCCAGTACTTC. Its translation: CASSSLAGGGETQYF.

The rearrangement joins TRBV9 to TRBJ1-4, with 7 bases lining up with TRBD1. This CDR3 comprises 16 residues. The V segment lost 2 bases and the J segment 2 bases; nucleotides outside the gene matches: 6. CDR1 is SGDLS, CDR2 YYNGEE, per germline. CDR3 sequence: CASSVGPGQTNEKLFF. The CDR3 coding sequence is TGTGCCAGCAGCGTTGGACCGGGACAGACTAATGAAAAACTGTTTTTT.